Shown below are 21 T cell receptor beta chains from a single sample sequenced in a study of blood T cell repertoires in COVID-19. Clones were sequenced by immunoSEQ multiplex PCR, and TCRdb holds only the in-frame ones, with some missing. Of more than 150,000 clones listed, 70% to 90% were seen once; the top ten hold around 1.9%. Sequencing used peripheral blood. These receptors all come from a man aged 70-80 years with active or convalescent COVID-19.

The rearrangement links TRBV28 to TRBJ2-5; D perhaps matches TRBD2 (5 bases). Trimming removed 6 bases from V and 5 bases from J, with 19 bases in between. CDR1 and CDR2 from the germline V gene are MDHEN and SYDVKM. The CDR3 sequence is 15 residues long. This CDR3 reads CASSESGGGLETQYF. CDR3 sequence (DNA): TGTGCCAGCAGCGAGTCAGGTGGCGGGTTGGAGACCCAGTACTTC. Using reference TRBV28 and TRBJ2-5 for the parts outside the CDR3, the full variable domain is DVKVTQSSRYLVKRTGEKVFLECVQDMDHENMFWYRQDPGLGLRLIYFSYDVKMKEKGDIPEGYSVSREKKERFSLILESASTNQTSMYLCASSESGGGLETQYFGPGTRLLVL.

The CDR3 sequence: CASGLVELNTEAFF. The CDR3 DNA is TGTGCCAGCGGATTGGTGGAGCTGAACACTGAAGCTTTCTTT. The rearrangement joins TRBV28 to TRBJ1-1; D not certain. CDR1 and CDR2 (germline): MDHEN, SYDVKM. V lost 8 bases, J lost 0 bases, and 13 bases lay in between. This CDR3 is 14 amino acids long.

The rearrangement joins TRBV6-1 to TRBJ1-6, with D unclear. The CDR3 runs 13 residues. Germline CDR1 and CDR2: MNHNS and SASEGT. V lost 2 bases to trimming and J lost 8 bases, with 7 bases between them. The CDR3 DNA is TGTGCCAGCAGTGAATCTGGCTATTCACCCCTCCACTTT. It encodes CASSESGYSPLHF.

This chain connects TRBV7-2 to TRBJ1-3; weak D call: TRBD1 (5 bases). The CDR3 covers 16 residues. In germline, CDR1 is SGHTA, CDR2 FQGNSA. The V end lost 5 bases, the J end lost 3 bases, and 17 bases lay between the germline ends. Here the CDR3 reads CASSPRLGGGGNTIYF. The CDR3 DNA is TGTGCCAGCAGCCCCCGGCTGGGGGGAGGTGGAAACACCATATATTTT.

The gene calls are TRBV28 and TRBJ2-4; D is perhaps TRBD2 (5 bases). V shed 6 bases and J shed 7 bases, with 19 bases lying between them. Germline values: CDR1 MDHEN, CDR2 SYDVKM. The CDR3 is 15 amino acids. CDR3 loop: CASSLGGRGNNIQYF. CDR3 in DNA: TGTGCCAGCAGCCTAGGCGGTCGGGGTAACAACATTCAGTACTTC.

The genes are TRBV11-2 and TRBJ1-6; D uncertain. This CDR3 region has 14 residues. The germline V and J ends were trimmed by 0 bases and 10 bases, with 10 bases remaining between them. Germline V CDR1 and CDR2: SGHAT, FQNNGV. DNA of the CDR3: TGTGCCAGCAGCTTAGACGGGATAGAGTCACCCCTCCACTTT. Amino acid sequence: CASSLDGIESPLHF.

This chain uses TRBV11-2 with TRBJ1-6; 9 bases map to TRBD1. CDR1 and CDR2 (germline): SGHAT, FQNNGV. V lost 0 bases to trimming and J lost 4 bases; unmatched junction nucleotides: 10. CDR3 length equals 19 residues. The CDR3 region has the DNA TGTGCCAGCAGCTTAGACCAACAGGGGGCGCAGGGGTATAATTCACCCCTCCACTTT. It translates to CASSLDQQGAQGYNSPLHF.

CDR3 DNA: TGTGCCAGCATCGGGGGGGCCGGCTACACTGAAGCTTTCTTT. Its protein product is CASIGGAGYTEAFF. The chain has TRBV19 and TRBJ1-1; D is perhaps TRBD1 (6 bases). With 9 bases removed from V and 3 bases from J, the gap between germline ends came to 17 bases. Germline CDR1 is LNHDA and CDR2 is SQIVND (reference sequence). This CDR3 contains 14 residues.

This chain uses TRBV4-3 with TRBJ2-1; TRBD2 agrees at 7 bases. The CDR3 extends over 17 amino acids. V trimming: 0 bases; J trimming: 7 bases; junction bases outside the gene matches: 12. The V gene's germline CDR1 is LGHNA and CDR2 YSLEER. The DNA for the CDR3 is TGCGCCAGCAGCCAAGATTTGGGAGGGAGGGCCAGGAATGAGCAGTTCTTC. This encodes CASSQDLGGRARNEQFF.

The sample holds one count of this clone. J is TRBJ1-2 and V is TRBV19, with a tentative D call TRBD1 (5 bases). V dropped 1 base and J dropped 0 bases, with 6 bases sitting between them. This CDR3 spans 14 amino acids. Germline V gives CDR1 LNHDA, CDR2 SQIVND (reference sequence). The CDR3 DNA reads as TGTGCCAGTAGTATAGGACAGTCTAACTATGGCTACACCTTC. Protein: CASSIGQSNYGYTF.

This chain links TRBV10-3 with TRBJ2-2; 8 bases align to TRBD2. Germline CDR1 is ENHRY and CDR2 is SYGVKD. After removal of 10 bases from V and 0 bases from J, the junction contained 10 bases not matched to a gene. The length of the CDR3 is 16 residues. The CDR3 region has the DNA TGTGCCACCGCAAGTCCGACTAGCGCGAACACCGGGGAGCTGTTTTTT. This sequence encodes CATASPTSANTGELFF.

V and J are TRBV9 and TRBJ1-2, with D hard to call. Germline-derived CDR1 and CDR2 are SGDLS and YYNGEE. The V end was cut by 4 bases, the J end by 4 bases, with 11 bases between. The CDR3 covers 13 residues. As DNA, the CDR3 is TGTGCCAGCAGCTCCACCACTTTCTATGGCTACACCTTC. It codes for CASSSTTFYGYTF.

The V and J genes are TRBV6-2 or TRBV6-3 and TRBJ2-7; D possibly corresponds to TRBD1 (5 bases). This CDR3 spans 12 amino acids. Germline values: CDR1 MNHEY, CDR2 SVGEGT. V was cut by 6 bases and J by 4 bases, with 10 bases left in between. The CDR3 loop reads CASSPQGYEQYF. The CDR3 nucleotides read TGTGCCAGCAGCCCCCAGGGATACGAGCAGTACTTC.

The chain recombines TRBV24-1 with TRBJ2-2; D is unclear. This CDR3 spans 14 amino acids. Germline CDR1 is KGHDR and CDR2 is SFDVKD. V was shortened by 3 bases and J by 6 bases, with 10 bases between the two germline ends. The CDR3 loop is CATSDPQKAGELFF. The DNA of the CDR3 is TGTGCCACCAGTGATCCCCAGAAAGCCGGGGAGCTGTTTTTT.

The chain combines TRBV6-1 with TRBJ2-5, with D possibly TRBD2 on 6 matching bases. Germline CDR1 reads MNHNS; CDR2 reads SASEGT. The CDR3 runs 15 residues. Trimming left V 2 bases short and J 7 bases short, with 17 bases between. The CDR3 region has the DNA TGTGCCAGCAGTGAAATAGCGGCATTGAGAGGGACCCAGTACTTC. This codes for CASSEIAALRGTQYF.

V gene TRBV5-5 combines with J gene TRBJ2-1, with TRBD2 matching over 9 bases. This CDR3 has 15 amino acids. CDR1 is SGHKS and CDR2 is YYEKEE in the germline V gene (reference sequence). Trimming took 4 bases from V and 1 from J; bases not matched to a gene: 3. CDR3 in DNA: TGTGCCAGCAGCCCTAGCGGGGTTTCCTACAATGAGCAGTTCTTC. Protein: CASSPSGVSYNEQFF. The full variable domain, its missing parts supplied by reference TRBV5-5 and TRBJ2-1, is DAGVTQSPTHLIKTRGQQVTLRCSPISGHKSVSWYQQVLGQGPQFIFQYYEKEERGRGNFPDRFSARQFPNYSSELNVNALLLGDSALYLCASSPSGVSYNEQFFGPGTRLTVL.

The chain is built from TRBV19 and TRBJ2-5, with D possibly TRBD1 on 6 matching bases. Trimming took off 4 bases at V and 5 bases at J, with 11 bases between the two ends. The V gene's germline CDR1 is LNHDA and CDR2 SQIVND (reference sequence). The CDR3 runs to 13 residues. CDR3 DNA sequence: TGTGCCAGTAGTACCAGGGACACCGAGACCCAGTACTTC. It codes for CASSTRDTETQYF.

The chain is built from TRBV5-4 and TRBJ1-1; D perhaps matches TRBD1 (6 bases). The germline gives CDR1 SGHNT, CDR2 YYREEE (reference sequence). The V end was cut by 6 bases, the J end by 4 bases, with 10 bases between. This CDR3 spans 12 amino acids. The CDR3 loop is CASTLGGTEAFF. CDR3 in DNA: TGTGCCAGCACCTTAGGGGGCACTGAAGCTTTCTTT.

V gene TRBV6-5 combines with J gene TRBJ1-3; possible D gene TRBD1, 6 bases. The CDR3 covers 16 residues. The germline gives CDR1 MNHEY, CDR2 SVGAGI. The V and J ends lost 4 bases and 0 bases respectively, with 13 bases between them. CDR3 in amino acids: CASSSRDRSSGNTIYF. The CDR3 bases are TGTGCCAGCAGTTCCCGCGACAGGAGCTCTGGAAACACCATATATTTT.

This rearrangement joins TRBV28 to TRBJ1-2; D is possibly TRBD1 (5 bases). This CDR3 is built from 16 residues. Trimming cost V 5 bases and J 6 bases, with 22 bases left between them. Germline V gene lookup returns CDR1 MDHEN and CDR2 SYDVKM. DNA for the CDR3: TGTGCCAGCAGTACCATCGGTGGGGGGACTCGGGATGGCTACACCTTC. This encodes CASSTIGGGTRDGYTF.

This clone has just a few counts. This sequence joins TRBV7-9 and TRBJ1-1, with D possibly TRBD1 on 5 matching bases. With 3 bases removed from V and 0 bases from J, the gap between germline ends came to 14 bases. The CDR3 has 16 amino acids. Germline V gene data show CDR1 as SEHNR and CDR2 as FQNEAQ (reference sequence). CDR3 in amino acids: CASSFAGHVMNTEAFF. The DNA of the CDR3 is TGTGCCAGCAGCTTTGCGGGGCACGTTATGAACACTGAAGCTTTCTTT.